These T cell receptor beta chains were read from a single sample in a study of control samples from healthy donors and cancer patients. The table came from immunoSEQ multiplex PCR; TCRdb's copy has only in-frame clones and leaves some out. The sample lists 150,000 to 200,000 clones; more than 85% were seen once. The sample consisted of blood. Receptors were obtained from a woman aged 25 to 45 in good health. Both conserved end residues are part of each CDR3.

v_gene: TRBV6-5; j_gene: TRBJ1-3; CDR3aa: CASSLREGNTIYF
v_gene: TRBV19; j_gene: TRBJ1-1; CDR3aa: CASSAGQMNTEAFF
v_gene: TRBV19; j_gene: TRBJ1-5; CDR3aa: CASSNVWGGQPQHF
v_gene: TRBV24-1; j_gene: TRBJ2-3; CDR3aa: CATSEPPGLAGTDTQYF
v_gene: TRBV7-2; j_gene: TRBJ2-5; CDR3aa: CASSLVRDRQETQYF
v_gene: TRBV28; j_gene: TRBJ1-1; CDR3aa: CASSRPLWTEAFF
v_gene: TRBV30; j_gene: TRBJ1-6; CDR3aa: CAWGTGYVGSPLHF
v_gene: TRBV30; j_gene: TRBJ1-6; CDR3aa: CAWKGTANSPLHF
v_gene: TRBV7-3; j_gene: TRBJ2-5; CDR3aa: CASSSGLAGGEETQYF
v_gene: TRBV6-4; j_gene: TRBJ2-2; CDR3aa: CASQREESTGELFF
v_gene: TRBV5-4; j_gene: TRBJ1-2; CDR3aa: CASSLGGGRYGYTF
v_gene: TRBV30; j_gene: TRBJ2-6; CDR3aa: CAWGRGSSGANVLTF
v_gene: TRBV7-9; j_gene: TRBJ2-2; CDR3aa: CASSLAKNTGELFF
v_gene: TRBV5-4; j_gene: TRBJ2-2; CDR3aa: CASSLALAATGELFF
v_gene: TRBV6-5; j_gene: TRBJ1-6; CDR3aa: CASSPRGSSPLHF
v_gene: TRBV27; j_gene: TRBJ1-2; CDR3aa: CASTSGTGGGYGYTF
v_gene: TRBV19; j_gene: TRBJ1-5; CDR3aa: CASSIEGGVDQPQHF
v_gene: TRBV5-6; j_gene: TRBJ1-4; CDR3aa: CASSSDSSGEKLFF
v_gene: TRBV27; j_gene: TRBJ2-4; CDR3aa: CASRHPGAKNIQYF
v_gene: TRBV4-1; j_gene: TRBJ2-1; CDR3aa: CASSQEDRGFGEQFF
v_gene: TRBV7-9; j_gene: TRBJ2-4; CDR3aa: CASSSTGGAYIQYF
v_gene: TRBV9; j_gene: TRBJ2-2; CDR3aa: CASSVGTSVNTGELFF
v_gene: TRBV7-7; j_gene: TRBJ1-5; CDR3aa: CASSLVTPTNQPQHF
v_gene: TRBV28; j_gene: TRBJ2-3; CDR3aa: CASRTSGSRGTQYF
v_gene: TRBV21-1; j_gene: TRBJ2-1; CDR3aa: CASSKVNAGGSRSYNEQFF
v_gene: TRBV7-9; j_gene: TRBJ2-7; CDR3aa: CASGGTGRSYEQYF
v_gene: TRBV7-8; j_gene: TRBJ1-1; CDR3aa: CASSLQQGSLTEAFF
v_gene: TRBV6-4; j_gene: TRBJ1-5; CDR3aa: CAGSEGSNQPQHF
v_gene: TRBV7-9; j_gene: TRBJ2-2; CDR3aa: CASSLVYLLAGAGTGELFF
v_gene: TRBV6-1; j_gene: TRBJ2-4; CDR3aa: CASSEDGLGAKNIQYF
v_gene: TRBV27; j_gene: TRBJ2-7; CDR3aa: CASSLSGLAGPIYEQYF
v_gene: TRBV6-2/TRBV6-3; j_gene: TRBJ2-1; CDR3aa: CASSDRLDNEQFF